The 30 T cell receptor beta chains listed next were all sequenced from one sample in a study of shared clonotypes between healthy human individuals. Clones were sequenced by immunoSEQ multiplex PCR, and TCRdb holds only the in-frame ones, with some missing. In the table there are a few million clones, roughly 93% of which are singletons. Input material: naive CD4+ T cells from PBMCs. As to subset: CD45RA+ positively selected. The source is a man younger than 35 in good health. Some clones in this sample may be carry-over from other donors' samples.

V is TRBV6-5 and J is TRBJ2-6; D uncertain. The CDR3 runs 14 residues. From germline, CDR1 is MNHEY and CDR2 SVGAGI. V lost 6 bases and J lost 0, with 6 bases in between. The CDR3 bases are TGTGCCAGCAGATCCCCCTCTGGGGCCAACGTCCTGACTTTC. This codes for CASRSPSGANVLTF.

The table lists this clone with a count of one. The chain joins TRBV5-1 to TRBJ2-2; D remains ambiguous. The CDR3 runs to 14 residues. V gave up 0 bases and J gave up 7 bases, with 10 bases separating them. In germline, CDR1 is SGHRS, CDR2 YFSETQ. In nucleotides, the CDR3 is TGCGCCAGCAGCTTGGCTTGGTCCGGCGGGGAGCTGTTTTTT. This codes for CASSLAWSGGELFF.

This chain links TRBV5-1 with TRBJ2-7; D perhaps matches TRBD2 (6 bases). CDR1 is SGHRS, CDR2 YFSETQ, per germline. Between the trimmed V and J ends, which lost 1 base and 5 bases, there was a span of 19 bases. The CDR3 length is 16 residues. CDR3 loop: CASSLMGGTSVDEQYF. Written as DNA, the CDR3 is TGCGCCAGCAGCTTGATGGGCGGGACCAGCGTAGACGAGCAGTACTTC.

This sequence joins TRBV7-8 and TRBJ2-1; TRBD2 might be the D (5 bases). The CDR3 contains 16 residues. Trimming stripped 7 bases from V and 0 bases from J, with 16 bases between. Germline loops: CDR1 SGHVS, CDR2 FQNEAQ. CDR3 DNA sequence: TGTGCCAGCACCGTTCTGAGGAGGAGCTCCTACAATGAGCAGTTCTTC. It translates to CASTVLRRSSYNEQFF.

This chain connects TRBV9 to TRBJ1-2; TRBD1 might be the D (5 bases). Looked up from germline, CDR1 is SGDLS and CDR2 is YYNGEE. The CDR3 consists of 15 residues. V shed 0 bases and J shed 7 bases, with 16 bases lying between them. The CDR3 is CASSVVGGTVGGYTF. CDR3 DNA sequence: TGTGCCAGCAGCGTAGTGGGGGGAACTGTTGGTGGCTACACCTTC. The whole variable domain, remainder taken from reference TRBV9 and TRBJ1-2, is DSGVTQTPKHLITATGQRVTLRCSPRSGDLSVYWYQQSLDQGLQFLIQYYNGEERAKGNILERFSAQQFPDLHSELNLSSLELGDSALYFCASSVVGGTVGGYTFGSGTRLTVV.

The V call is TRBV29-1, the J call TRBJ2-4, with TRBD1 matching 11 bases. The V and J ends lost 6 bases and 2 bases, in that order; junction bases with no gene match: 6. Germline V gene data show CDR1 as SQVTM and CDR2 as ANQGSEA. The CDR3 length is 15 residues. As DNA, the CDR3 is TGCAGCGTCCCCGGGACAGGGGGTCCCAAAAACATTCAGTACTTC. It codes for CSVPGTGGPKNIQYF.

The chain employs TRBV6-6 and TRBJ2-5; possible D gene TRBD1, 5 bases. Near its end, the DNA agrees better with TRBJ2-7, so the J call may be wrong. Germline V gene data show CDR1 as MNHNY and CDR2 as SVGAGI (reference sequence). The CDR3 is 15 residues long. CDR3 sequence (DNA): TGTGCCAGCAGTTACGGGGCAAGAAGCTCCTACGAGCAGTACTTC. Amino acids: CASSYGARSSYEQYF.

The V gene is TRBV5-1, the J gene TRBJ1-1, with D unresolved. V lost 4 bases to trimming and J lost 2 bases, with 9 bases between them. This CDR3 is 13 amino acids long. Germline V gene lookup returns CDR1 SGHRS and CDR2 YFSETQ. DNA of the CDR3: TGCGCCAGCAGCGCCGACCCCAACACTGAAGCTTTCTTT. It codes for CASSADPNTEAFF.

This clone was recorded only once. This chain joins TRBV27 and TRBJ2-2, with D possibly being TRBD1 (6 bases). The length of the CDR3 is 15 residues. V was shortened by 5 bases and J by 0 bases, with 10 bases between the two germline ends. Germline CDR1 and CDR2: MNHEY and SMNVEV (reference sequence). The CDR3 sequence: CASSPGTPNTGELFF. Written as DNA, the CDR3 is TGTGCCAGCAGTCCTGGGACACCGAACACCGGGGAGCTGTTTTTT.

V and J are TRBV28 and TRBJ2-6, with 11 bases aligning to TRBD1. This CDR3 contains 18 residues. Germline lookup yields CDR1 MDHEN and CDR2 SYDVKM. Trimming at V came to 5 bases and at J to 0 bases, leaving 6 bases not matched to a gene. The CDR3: CASSPHGQGASGANVLTF. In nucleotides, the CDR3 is TGTGCCAGCAGTCCACACGGACAGGGGGCCTCTGGGGCCAACGTCCTGACTTTC. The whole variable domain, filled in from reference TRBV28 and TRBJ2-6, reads DVKVTQSSRYLVKRTGEKVFLECVQDMDHENMFWYRQDPGLGLRLIYFSYDVKMKEKGDIPEGYSVSREKKERFSLILESASTNQTSMYLCASSPHGQGASGANVLTFGAGSRLTVL.

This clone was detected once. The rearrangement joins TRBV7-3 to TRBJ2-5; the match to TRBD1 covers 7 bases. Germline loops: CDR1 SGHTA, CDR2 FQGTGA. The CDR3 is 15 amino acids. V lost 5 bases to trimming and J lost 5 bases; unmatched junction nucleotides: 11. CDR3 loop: CASSPSDRASETQYF. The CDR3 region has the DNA TGTGCCAGCAGCCCGTCCGACAGGGCTTCGGAGACCCAGTACTTC.

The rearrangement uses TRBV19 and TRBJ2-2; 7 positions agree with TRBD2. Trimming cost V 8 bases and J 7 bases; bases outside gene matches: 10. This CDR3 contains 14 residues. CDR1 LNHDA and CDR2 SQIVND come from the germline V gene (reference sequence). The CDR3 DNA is TGTGCCAGTTGTTTAGCGGGTAGGGGCGGGGAGCTGTTTTTT. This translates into CASCLAGRGGELFF.

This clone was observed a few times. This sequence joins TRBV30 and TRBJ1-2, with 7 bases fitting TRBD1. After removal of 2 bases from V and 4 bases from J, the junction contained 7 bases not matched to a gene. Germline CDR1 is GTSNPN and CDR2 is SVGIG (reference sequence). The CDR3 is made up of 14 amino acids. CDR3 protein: CAWSTRGGTYGYTF. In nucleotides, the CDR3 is TGTGCCTGGAGTACCCGAGGGGGCACCTATGGCTACACCTTC.

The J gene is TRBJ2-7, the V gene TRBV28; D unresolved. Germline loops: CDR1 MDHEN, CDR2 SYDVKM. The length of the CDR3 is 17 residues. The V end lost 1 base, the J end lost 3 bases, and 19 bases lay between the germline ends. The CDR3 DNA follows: TGTGCCAGCAGTTTATACCCAGAATCAAGCAGGATCTACGAGCAGTACTTC. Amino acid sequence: CASSLYPESSRIYEQYF.

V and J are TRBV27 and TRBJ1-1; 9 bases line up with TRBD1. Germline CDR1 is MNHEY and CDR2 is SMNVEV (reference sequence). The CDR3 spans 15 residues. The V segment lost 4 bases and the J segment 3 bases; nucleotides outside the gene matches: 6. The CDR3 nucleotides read TGTGCCAGCAGTTCCCCGACAGGGGGGCACACTGAAGCTTTCTTT. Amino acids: CASSSPTGGHTEAFF.

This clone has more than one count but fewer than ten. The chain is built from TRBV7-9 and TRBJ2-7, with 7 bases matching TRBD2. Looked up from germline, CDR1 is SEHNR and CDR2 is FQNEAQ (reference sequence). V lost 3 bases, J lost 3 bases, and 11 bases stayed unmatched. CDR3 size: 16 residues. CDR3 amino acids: CASSFGGGGVGYEQYF. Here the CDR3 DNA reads TGTGCCAGCAGCTTTGGTGGCGGGGGAGTGGGCTACGAGCAGTACTTC.

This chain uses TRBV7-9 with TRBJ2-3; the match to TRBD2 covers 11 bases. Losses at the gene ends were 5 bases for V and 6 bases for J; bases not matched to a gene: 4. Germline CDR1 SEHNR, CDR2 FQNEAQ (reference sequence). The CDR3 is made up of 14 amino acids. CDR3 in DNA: TGTGCCAGCAGCCGACTAGCGGGATGGGATACGCAGTATTTT. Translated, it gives CASSRLAGWDTQYF.

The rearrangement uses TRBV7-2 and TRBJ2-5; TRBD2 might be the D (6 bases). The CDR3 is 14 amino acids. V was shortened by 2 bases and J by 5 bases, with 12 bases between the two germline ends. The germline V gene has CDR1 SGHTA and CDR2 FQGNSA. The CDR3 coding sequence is TGTGCCAGCAGCTTATTTTCGGCGGGGGAGACCCAGTACTTC. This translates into CASSLFSAGETQYF.

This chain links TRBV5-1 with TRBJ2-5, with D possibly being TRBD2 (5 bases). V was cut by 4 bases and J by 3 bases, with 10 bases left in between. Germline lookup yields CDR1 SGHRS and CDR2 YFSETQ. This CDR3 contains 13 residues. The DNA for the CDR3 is TGCGCCAGCAGCCCCATGAGGGAAGAGACCCAGTACTTC. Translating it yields CASSPMREETQYF.

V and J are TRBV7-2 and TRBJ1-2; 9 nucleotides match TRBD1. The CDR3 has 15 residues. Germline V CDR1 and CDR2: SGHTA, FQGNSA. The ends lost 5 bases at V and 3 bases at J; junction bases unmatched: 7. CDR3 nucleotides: TGTGCCAGCAGCGGGGCGGGACAGGGCTACTATGGCTACACCTTC. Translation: CASSGAGQGYYGYTF. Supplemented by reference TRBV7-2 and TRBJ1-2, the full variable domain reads GAGVSQSPSNKVTEKGKDVELRCDPISGHTALYWYRQSLGQGLEFLIYFQGNSAPDKSGLPSDRFSAERTGGSVSTLTIQRTQQEDSAVYLCASSGAGQGYYGYTFGSGTRLTVV.

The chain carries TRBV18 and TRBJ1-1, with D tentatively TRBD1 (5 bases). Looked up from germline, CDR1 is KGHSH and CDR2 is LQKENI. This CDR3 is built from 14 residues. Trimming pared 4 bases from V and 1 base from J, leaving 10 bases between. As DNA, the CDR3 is TGTGCCAGCTCACGAGAGACAGCGAACACTGAAGCTTTCTTT. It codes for CASSRETANTEAFF.

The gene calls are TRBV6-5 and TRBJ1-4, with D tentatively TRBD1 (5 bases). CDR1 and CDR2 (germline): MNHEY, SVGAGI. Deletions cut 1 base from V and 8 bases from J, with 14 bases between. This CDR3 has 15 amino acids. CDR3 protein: CASSYWGQGGEKLFF. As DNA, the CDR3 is TGTGCCAGCAGTTACTGGGGCCAGGGAGGGGAAAAACTGTTTTTT.

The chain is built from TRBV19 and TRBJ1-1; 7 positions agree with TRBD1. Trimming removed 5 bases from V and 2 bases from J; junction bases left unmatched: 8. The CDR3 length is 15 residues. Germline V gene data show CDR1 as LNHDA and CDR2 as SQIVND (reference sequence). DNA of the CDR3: TGTGCCAGTAGTCCGAACAGGGGCGCCAACACTGAAGCTTTCTTT. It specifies CASSPNRGANTEAFF.

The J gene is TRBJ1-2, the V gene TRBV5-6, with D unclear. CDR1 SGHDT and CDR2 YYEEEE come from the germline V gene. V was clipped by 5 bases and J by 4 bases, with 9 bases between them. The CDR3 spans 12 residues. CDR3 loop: CASRSEGYGYTF. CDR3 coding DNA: TGTGCCAGCAGGTCCGAGGGCTATGGCTACACCTTC.

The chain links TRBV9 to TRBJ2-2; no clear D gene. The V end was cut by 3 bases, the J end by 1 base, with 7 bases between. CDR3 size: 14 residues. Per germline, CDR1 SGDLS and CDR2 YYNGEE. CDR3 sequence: CASSDLVNTGELFF. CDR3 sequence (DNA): TGTGCCAGCAGCGACTTAGTGAACACCGGGGAGCTGTTTTTT.

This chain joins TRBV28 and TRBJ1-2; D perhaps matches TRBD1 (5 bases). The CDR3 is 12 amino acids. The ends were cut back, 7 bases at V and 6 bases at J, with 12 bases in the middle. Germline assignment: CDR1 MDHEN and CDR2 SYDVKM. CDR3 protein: CASTLGGDGYTF. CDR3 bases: TGTGCCAGCACACTGGGGGGGGATGGCTACACCTTC.

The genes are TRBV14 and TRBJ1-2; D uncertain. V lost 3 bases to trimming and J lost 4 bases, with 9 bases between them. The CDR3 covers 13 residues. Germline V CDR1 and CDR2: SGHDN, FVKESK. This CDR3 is CASSQNRFYGYTF. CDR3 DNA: TGTGCCAGCAGCCAGAACAGATTCTATGGCTACACCTTC.

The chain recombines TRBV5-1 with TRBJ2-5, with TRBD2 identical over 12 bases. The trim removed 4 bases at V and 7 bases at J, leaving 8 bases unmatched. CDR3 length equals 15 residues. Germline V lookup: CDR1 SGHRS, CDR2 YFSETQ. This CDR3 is CASSAALAGGGTQYF. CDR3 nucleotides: TGCGCCAGCAGCGCCGCACTAGCGGGAGGAGGGACCCAGTACTTC.

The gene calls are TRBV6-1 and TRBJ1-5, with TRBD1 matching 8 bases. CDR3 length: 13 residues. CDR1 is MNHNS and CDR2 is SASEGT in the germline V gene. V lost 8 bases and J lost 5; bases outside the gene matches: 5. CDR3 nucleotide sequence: TGTGCCAGCTCGGACAGGGTAGATCAGCCCCAGCATTTT. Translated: CASSDRVDQPQHF.

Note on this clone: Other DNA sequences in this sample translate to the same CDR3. The CDR3 region is CASSEGYEQYF. CDR3 coding DNA: TGTGCCAGCAGTGAGGGGTACGAGCAGTACTTC. V usage is TRBV2 and J usage is TRBJ2-7; D gene uncertain. The CDR3 sequence is 11 residues long. With 3 bases removed from V and 4 bases from J, the gap between germline ends came to 4 bases. Germline CDR1 reads SNHLY; CDR2 reads FYNNEI.